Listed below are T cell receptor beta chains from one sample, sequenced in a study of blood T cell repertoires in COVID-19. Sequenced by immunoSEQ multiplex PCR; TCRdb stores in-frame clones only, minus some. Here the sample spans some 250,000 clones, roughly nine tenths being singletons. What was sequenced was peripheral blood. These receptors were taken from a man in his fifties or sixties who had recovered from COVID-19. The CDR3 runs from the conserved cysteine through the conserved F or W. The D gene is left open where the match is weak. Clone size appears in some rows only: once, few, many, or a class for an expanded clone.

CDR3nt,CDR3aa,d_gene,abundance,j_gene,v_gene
TGTGCCAGCAGCGTAGTGGCGGGGGAGACCCAGTACTTC,CASSVVAGETQYF,-,-,TRBJ2-5,TRBV9
TGTGCCAGCAGCAGGGAGAACACTGAAGCTTTCTTT,CASSRENTEAFF,-,-,TRBJ1-1,TRBV6-5
TGTGCCAGCAGGGAAAGGGGAAATGAGCAGTTCTTC,CASRERGNEQFF,-,-,TRBJ2-1,TRBV27
TGCGCCAGCAGCCCCCCGGCGGGACAGTCCAATGAGCAGTTCTTC,CASSPPAGQSNEQFF,-,-,TRBJ2-1,TRBV5-1
TGTGCCAGCAGCTTGAGAAGACAGGGGACGGGGGAGCTGTTTTTT,CASSLRRQGTGELFF,TRBD1,-,TRBJ2-2,TRBV5-5
TGTGCCAGCACAGGGGGGGGAGAGACCCAGTACTTC,CASTGGGETQYF,-,-,TRBJ2-5,TRBV19
TGTGCCAGCAGCTCTACGCAGGGGGGTGAAGCTTTCTTT,CASSSTQGGEAFF,TRBD1,-,TRBJ1-1,TRBV9
TGCGCCAGCAGCTTGGCCGGGACAGGGGTCTCTGGGGCCAACGTCCTGACTTTC,CASSLAGTGVSGANVLTF,TRBD1,-,TRBJ2-6,TRBV5-1
TGTGCCAGCAGTATTTCGAGGGGGCGGACTGAAGCTTTCTTT,CASSISRGRTEAFF,TRBD1,-,TRBJ1-1,TRBV6-5
TGTGCCTGGAGTCGGGGTCTGGAGACCCAGTACTTC,CAWSRGLETQYF,-,few,TRBJ2-5,TRBV30
TGTGCCAGCAGTCCCGGGTACAATGAGCAGTTCTTC,CASSPGYNEQFF,-,-,TRBJ2-1,TRBV7-9
TGTGCCAGCAGCGGACCCAGGACAGGAGTCACTGAAGCTTTCTTT,CASSGPRTGVTEAFF,TRBD1,-,TRBJ1-1,TRBV9
TGCAGTGCTGGTGGACATCCACAAAGGGAGACCCAGTACTTC,CSAGGHPQRETQYF,-,once,TRBJ2-5,TRBV20-1
TGTGCCAGCAGCCAAGATCTGGAGGGAACAGATACGCAGTATTTT,CASSQDLEGTDTQYF,-,-,TRBJ2-3,TRBV4-2
TGCGCCAGCAGCGAAGAGCTAGCCAAAAACATTCAGTACTTC,CASSEELAKNIQYF,-,-,TRBJ2-4,TRBV5-1
TGTGCCAGCAGCCCACTTATGGCTGGAGGCCAAGATACGCAGTATTTT,CASSPLMAGGQDTQYF,-,-,TRBJ2-3,TRBV7-6
TGTGCCAGCAGCTACAGGGACAGGGTTGGCCACGAGCAGTACTTC,CASSYRDRVGHEQYF,TRBD1,-,TRBJ2-7,TRBV7-9
TGTGCCTCGAAACGGGACACCATGAACACTGAAGCTTTCTTT,CASKRDTMNTEAFF,-,-,TRBJ1-1,TRBV30
TGTGCCAGCAGCTCCGGGACTAGCGAGGATACGCAGTATTTT,CASSSGTSEDTQYF,TRBD2,-,TRBJ2-3,TRBV11-2
TGTGCCTGGACCCACCGGGGGGGTTTCTCCCCCTACGAGCAGTACTTC,CAWTHRGGFSPYEQYF,TRBD2,-,TRBJ2-7,TRBV30
TGTGCCAGCAGTTACTCGAGTGCGGCTGTGGGTACCTTT,CASSYSSAAVGTF,-,-,TRBJ1-6,TRBV6-5
TGTGCCAGCTCACCGGGGCGGCTCGCCTACGAGCAGTACTTC,CASSPGRLAYEQYF,-,-,TRBJ2-7,TRBV18
TGTGCCAGCAGTGAAACAGGCTACGAGCAGTACTTC,CASSETGYEQYF,-,few,TRBJ2-7,TRBV6-1
TGTGCCAGCACCCTCCGGGACTTTAACTATGGCTACACCTTC,CASTLRDFNYGYTF,-,-,TRBJ1-2,TRBV28
TGTGCCAGCAGGCGACAGGGCCTTAGCAATCAGCCCCAGCATTTT,CASRRQGLSNQPQHF,TRBD1,once,TRBJ1-5,TRBV6-5
TGTGCCAGCTCACTGGGTTTAGCCAATGAGCAGTTCTTC,CASSLGLANEQFF,-,-,TRBJ2-1,TRBV18
TGTGCCAGCAGCCAAGGATTGACAGGGAATAACTATGGCTACACCTTC,CASSQGLTGNNYGYTF,TRBD1,-,TRBJ1-2,TRBV3-1/TRBV3-2
TGCGCCAGCAGCTTGGCCTTGGGCAACTCTGGAAACACCATATATTTT,CASSLALGNSGNTIYF,-,-,TRBJ1-3,TRBV5-1
TGTGCCAGCAGTGAAAGGGACAGAAATCAGCCCCAGCATTTT,CASSERDRNQPQHF,TRBD1,once,TRBJ1-5,TRBV2
TGTGCCAGCAGTTTATGGGACAGGGGCAGAGATACGCAGTATTTT,CASSLWDRGRDTQYF,TRBD1,-,TRBJ2-3,TRBV27
TGTGCCAGTAGAAGACAGGGTAGGAGCAATCAGCCCCAGCATTTT,CASRRQGRSNQPQHF,TRBD1,-,TRBJ1-5,TRBV19
TGCGCCAGCAGTACCGGGATGGGGTACGGGGAGCTGTTTTTT,CASSTGMGYGELFF,-,-,TRBJ2-2,TRBV5-1
TGTGCCAGCAGCGAGTTCCACGAGCAGTACTTC,CASSEFHEQYF,-,-,TRBJ2-7,TRBV11-2
TGTGCCAGCAGTCTAATAGCGGGGGCTTTCTACGAGCAGTACTTC,CASSLIAGAFYEQYF,TRBD2,-,TRBJ2-7,TRBV6-2/TRBV6-3